This TCR beta chain originates from a study of Ad26.COV2.S vaccination and SARS-CoV-2 variants. Profiled with immunoSEQ multiplex PCR; TCRdb holds only in-frame clones, not every one. In the table there are a few hundred thousand clones, 90% of which are singletons. This CDR3 has 16 residues. The germline gives CDR1 SGDLS, CDR2 YYNGEE. V was pared by 4 bases and J by 6 bases, with 8 bases of the junction left unmatched. As for treatment: roughly 19 received Ad26.COV2.S at low or high dose, single or two shots; 5 received placebo; per-sample allocation not given. Sampling was done on day 63 after the first vaccine or placebo injection.

The V call is TRBV9, the J call TRBJ1-6; 9 bases line up with TRBD1. The sample was peripheral blood, taken in a trial of Ad26.COV2.S vaccine versus placebo. The TCR originated in a person between 18 and 59 years old who received the Ad26.COV2.S COVID-19 vaccine or a placebo. The CDR3 here is CASSQAPTGGNSPLHF. The CDR3 DNA is TGTGCCAGCAGCCAGGCCCCGACAGGGGGTAATTCACCCCTCCACTTT.